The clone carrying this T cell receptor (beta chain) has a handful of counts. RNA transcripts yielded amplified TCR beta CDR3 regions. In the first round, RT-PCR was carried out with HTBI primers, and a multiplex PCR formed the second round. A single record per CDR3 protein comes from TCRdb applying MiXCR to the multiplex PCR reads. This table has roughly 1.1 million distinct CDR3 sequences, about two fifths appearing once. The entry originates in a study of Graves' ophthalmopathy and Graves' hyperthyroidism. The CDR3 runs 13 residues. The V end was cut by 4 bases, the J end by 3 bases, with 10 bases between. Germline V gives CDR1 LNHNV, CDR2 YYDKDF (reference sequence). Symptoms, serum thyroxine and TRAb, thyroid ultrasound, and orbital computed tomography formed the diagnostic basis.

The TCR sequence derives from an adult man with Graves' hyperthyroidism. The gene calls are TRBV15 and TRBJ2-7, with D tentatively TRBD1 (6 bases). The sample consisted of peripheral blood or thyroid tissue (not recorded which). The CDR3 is CATSMGADYEQYF. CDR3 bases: TGTGCCACCAGCATGGGGGCGGACTACGAGCAGTACTTC.